Listed below are T cell receptor beta chains from one sample, sequenced in a study of blood T cell repertoires in COVID-19. Sequencing was performed with immunoSEQ multiplex PCR; in TCRdb, only in-frame clones are kept and a portion is missing. In the table there are under 200,000 clones, about 85% of which are singletons. Input material: peripheral blood. These receptors were obtained from a man between 60 and 70 years old with active or convalescent COVID-19. The CDR3 runs from the conserved cysteine through the conserved F or W. A D gene is named only where the DNA matches it firmly. The size of a clone is reported for some rows only, either as once, few or many, or as a class for expanded clones.

clone size	V gene	J gene	D gene	CDR3 protein	CDR3 DNA
-	TRBV15	TRBJ1-4	TRBD1	CATSRGRTGDGKLFF	TGTGCCACCAGCAGGGGGAGGACAGGGGACGGAAAACTGTTTTTT
-	TRBV19	TRBJ2-1	-	CASSIIGAKLDEQFF	TGTGCCAGTAGTATTATTGGAGCGAAATTGGATGAGCAGTTCTTC
-	TRBV12-3/TRBV12-4	TRBJ2-1	TRBD1	CASLRTGKNEQFF	TGTGCCAGCCTTAGGACAGGGAAGAATGAGCAGTTCTTC
-	TRBV6-5	TRBJ1-2	TRBD1	CASRRTGKGNYGYTF	TGTGCCAGCAGGCGGACAGGGAAGGGTAACTATGGCTACACCTTC
-	TRBV23-1	TRBJ1-5	TRBD1	CASSQGGRTGDIHQPQHF	TGCGCCAGCAGTCAAGGAGGTAGGACAGGGGATATCCATCAGCCCCAGCATTTT
-	TRBV7-9	TRBJ2-6	-	CASSMGGQVSGANVLTF	TGTGCCAGCAGCATGGGTGGACAAGTCTCTGGGGCCAACGTCCTGACTTTC
-	TRBV4-1	TRBJ1-4	-	CASSQRSGTYEKLFF	TGCGCCAGCAGCCAGCGGTCCGGGACTTATGAAAAACTGTTTTTT
few	TRBV5-4	TRBJ1-6	-	CASSLAGSYNSPLHF	TGTGCCAGCAGCTTGGCAGGGTCCTATAATTCACCCCTCCACTTT
once	TRBV6-5	TRBJ2-3	-	CASSHFGGADTQYF	TGTGCCAGCAGTCATTTCGGCGGGGCAGATACGCAGTATTTT
-	TRBV5-5	TRBJ1-2	TRBD1	CASSLGAGGNYGYTF	TGTGCCAGCAGCTTGGGGGCAGGGGGAAACTATGGCTACACCTTC
-	TRBV2	TRBJ1-2	TRBD1	CASSFGQGTYGYTF	TGTGCCAGCAGTTTCGGACAGGGGACCTATGGCTACACCTTC
-	TRBV18	TRBJ2-7	-	CASSPVGASYEQYF	TGTGCCAGCTCACCGGTAGGGGCCTCCTACGAGCAGTACTTC
-	TRBV6-5	TRBJ1-4	-	CASSLRIRVEKLFF	TGTGCCAGCAGCCTCCGTATTCGGGTAGAAAAACTGTTTTTT
-	TRBV5-4	TRBJ2-7	TRBD1	CASSTEGGDRGYEQYF	TGTGCCAGCAGCACTGAAGGTGGGGACAGGGGGTACGAGCAGTACTTC
-	TRBV10-3	TRBJ2-3	TRBD2	CAISPGTSGGATDTQYF	TGTGCCATCAGTCCCGGGACTAGCGGGGGGGCGACAGATACGCAGTATTTT
-	TRBV2	TRBJ2-1	-	CASSDANTRDEQFF	TGTGCCAGCAGTGATGCCAATACTAGGGATGAGCAGTTCTTC
-	TRBV12-3/TRBV12-4	TRBJ2-5	-	CASAKGIQETQYF	TGTGCCAGCGCCAAGGGGATTCAAGAGACCCAGTACTTC
-	TRBV4-1	TRBJ2-7	TRBD2	CASSLQAGGPYEQYF	TGCGCCAGCAGCCTCCAAGCGGGGGGACCCTACGAGCAGTACTTC
-	TRBV6-5	TRBJ2-2	TRBD2	CASSHSGENTGELFF	TGTGCCAGCAGTCATAGCGGGGAGAACACCGGGGAGCTGTTTTTT
-	TRBV6-1	TRBJ1-4	TRBD1	CASSVDFGTGGAKLFF	TGTGCCAGCAGTGTCGACTTCGGGACAGGGGGCGCGAAACTGTTTTTT
-	TRBV19	TRBJ2-7	TRBD1	CASSIWTGDYEQYF	TGTGCCAGTAGTATATGGACAGGGGACTACGAGCAGTACTTC
once	TRBV5-5	TRBJ2-1	TRBD2	CASSLQRGFGGEQFF	TGTGCCAGCAGCTTGCAGCGGGGGTTTGGTGGTGAGCAGTTCTTC
few	TRBV7-2	TRBJ1-1	-	CASSLVPSMNTEAFF	TGTGCCAGCAGCTTAGTCCCCAGTATGAACACTGAAGCTTTCTTT
-	TRBV9	TRBJ2-7	TRBD1	CASSVGPGTGGYEQYF	TGTGCCAGCAGCGTAGGTCCCGGGACAGGGGGCTACGAGCAGTACTTC
-	TRBV29-1	TRBJ2-7	-	CSVGQGGSYEQYF	TGCAGCGTTGGGCAGGGTGGGTCCTACGAGCAGTACTTC
-	TRBV18	TRBJ1-3	-	CASSPHKGISGNTIYF	TGTGCCAGCTCACCACATAAGGGGATTTCTGGAAACACCATATATTTT
-	TRBV4-2	TRBJ1-4	-	CASSQDRTVNEKLFF	TGTGCCAGCAGCCAAGATAGGACAGTTAATGAAAAACTGTTTTTT
-	TRBV6-5	TRBJ2-7	TRBD2	CASSVQAGGEYEQYF	TGTGCCAGCAGCGTCCAGGCGGGGGGTGAATACGAGCAGTACTTC
-	TRBV27	TRBJ2-3	-	CASSIWRTDLRTDTQYF	TGTGCCAGCAGCATTTGGAGGACTGACCTTAGAACAGATACGCAGTATTTT
-	TRBV7-3	TRBJ2-1	-	CASSLVAGSYNEQFF	TGTGCCAGCAGCTTAGTGGCTGGCTCCTACAATGAGCAGTTCTTC
-	TRBV24-1	TRBJ1-1	-	CATPRPNTEAFF	TGTGCCACCCCCAGGCCAAACACTGAAGCTTTCTTT
-	TRBV6-5	TRBJ1-5	TRBD1	CATGTVGQPQHF	TGTGCCACCGGGACAGTTGGTCAGCCCCAGCATTTT
-	TRBV3-1/TRBV3-2	TRBJ2-5	-	CASSLGGGLKETQYF	TGTGCCAGCAGCCTAGGGGGGGGACTTAAAGAGACCCAGTACTTC
-	TRBV4-1	TRBJ2-5	TRBD2	CASSQDKSGKETQYF	TGCGCCAGCAGCCAAGATAAAAGCGGGAAAGAGACCCAGTACTTC